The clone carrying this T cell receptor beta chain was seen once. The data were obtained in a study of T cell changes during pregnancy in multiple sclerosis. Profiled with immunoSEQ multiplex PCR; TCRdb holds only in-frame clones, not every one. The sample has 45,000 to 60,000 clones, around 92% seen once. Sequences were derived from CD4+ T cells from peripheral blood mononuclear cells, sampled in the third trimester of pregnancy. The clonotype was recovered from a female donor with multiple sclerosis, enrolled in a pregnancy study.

CDR3 nucleotide sequence: TGTGCCAGCAGCGAGTATACACGCGGGCTCGAAGCTTTCTTT. As protein: CASSEYTRGLEAFF. The gene calls are TRBV9 and TRBJ1-1; D is unresolved. V was clipped by 3 bases and J by 8 bases, with 17 bases between them. Per germline, CDR1 SGDLS and CDR2 YYNGEE. The CDR3 spans 14 residues.